Listed below are T cell receptor beta chains from one sample, sequenced in a study of shared clonotypes between healthy human individuals. Data came from immunoSEQ multiplex PCR; TCRdb stores just in-frame clones and leaves some out. The profile shows some 600,000 clones, roughly 96% of them singletons. The sequencing input was naive CD8+ T cells sorted from blood. Receptors were obtained from a woman aged 25 to 45 in good health. CDR3s include the opening cysteine and the closing phenylalanine or tryptophan. The D gene is left open where the match is weak. Rows give clone size only sometimes, using once, few, many, or a class for an expanded clone.

v_call: TRBV7-9
d_call: .
clone_size: .
j_call: TRBJ1-1
cdr3_nt: TGTGCCAGCAGCTTGGGATACAACACTGAAGCTTTCTTT
cdr3_aa: CASSLGYNTEAFF

v_call: TRBV7-9
d_call: TRBD2
clone_size: .
j_call: TRBJ2-3
cdr3_nt: TGTGCCAGCAGCTTGGTAGCGGGAAAGGGGGAGGATACGCAGTATTTT
cdr3_aa: CASSLVAGKGEDTQYF

v_call: TRBV7-9
d_call: .
clone_size: .
j_call: TRBJ2-3
cdr3_nt: TGTGCCAGCAGCTTAGGACGTACTGCAGATACGCAGTATTTT
cdr3_aa: CASSLGRTADTQYF

v_call: TRBV5-4
d_call: .
clone_size: .
j_call: TRBJ2-2
cdr3_nt: TGTGCCAGCAGCTTGGAAGGGGCTCTGGGGGAGCTGTTTTTT
cdr3_aa: CASSLEGALGELFF

v_call: TRBV11-2
d_call: .
clone_size: .
j_call: TRBJ2-2
cdr3_nt: TGTGCCAGCAACTGGGGACGCTACACCGGGGAGCTGTTTTTT
cdr3_aa: CASNWGRYTGELFF

v_call: TRBV5-6
d_call: TRBD1
clone_size: once
j_call: TRBJ1-2
cdr3_nt: TGTGCCAGCAGCTCGGGACAGCAGATCTATGGCTACACCTTC
cdr3_aa: CASSSGQQIYGYTF

v_call: TRBV28
d_call: .
clone_size: .
j_call: TRBJ1-2
cdr3_nt: TGTGCCAGCAGTTTCTCGGCGGGGACTAACTATGGCTACACCTTC
cdr3_aa: CASSFSAGTNYGYTF

v_call: TRBV9
d_call: .
clone_size: .
j_call: TRBJ1-1
cdr3_nt: TGTGCCAGCAGCGCCCCGGGCCAGAGGGCTGAAGCTTTCTTT
cdr3_aa: CASSAPGQRAEAFF

v_call: TRBV27
d_call: TRBD2
clone_size: .
j_call: TRBJ2-7
cdr3_nt: TGTGCCAGCTCACCCCTAGCGGCTATCAACTACGAGCAGTACTTC
cdr3_aa: CASSPLAAINYEQYF

v_call: TRBV27
d_call: TRBD1
clone_size: .
j_call: TRBJ2-1
cdr3_nt: TGTGCCAGCAGTACAGGGGGTACCTACAATGAGCAGTTCTTC
cdr3_aa: CASSTGGTYNEQFF

v_call: TRBV27
d_call: TRBD1
clone_size: once
j_call: TRBJ2-7
cdr3_nt: TGTGCCAGCAGTCCCCTCGGGACAGGGTACGAGCAGTACTTC
cdr3_aa: CASSPLGTGYEQYF

v_call: TRBV19
d_call: TRBD2
clone_size: .
j_call: TRBJ2-5
cdr3_nt: TGTGCCAGTAGTATTTTAGCGGGAGAGGCAGAGACCCAGTACTTC
cdr3_aa: CASSILAGEAETQYF

v_call: TRBV5-6
d_call: TRBD1
clone_size: few
j_call: TRBJ1-1
cdr3_nt: TGTGCCAGCAGCTGGAGCGGGACAGGACTTGAAGCTTTCTTT
cdr3_aa: CASSWSGTGLEAFF

v_call: TRBV5-4
d_call: .
clone_size: once
j_call: TRBJ2-7
cdr3_nt: TGTGCCAGCAGCTTGGGGGCCGACGAGATGGACGAGCAGTACTTC
cdr3_aa: CASSLGADEMDEQYF

v_call: TRBV5-6
d_call: TRBD1
clone_size: .
j_call: TRBJ2-7
cdr3_nt: TGTGCCAGCAGCTCTAACCCCGACAGGGAAGGCTACGAGCAGTACTTC
cdr3_aa: CASSSNPDREGYEQYF

v_call: TRBV30
d_call: .
clone_size: .
j_call: TRBJ1-1
cdr3_nt: TGTGCCTGGAGTGCCACCGGGGGCGATGCTTTCTTT
cdr3_aa: CAWSATGGDAFF

v_call: TRBV10-1
d_call: .
clone_size: .
j_call: TRBJ1-5
cdr3_nt: TGCGCCAGCAGTGAGCACGGGAATCAGCCCCAGCATTTT
cdr3_aa: CASSEHGNQPQHF

v_call: TRBV11-2
d_call: .
clone_size: .
j_call: TRBJ2-7
cdr3_nt: TGTGCCAGCAGCTTAGGACTGGGACCCTCCTACGAGCAGTACTTC
cdr3_aa: CASSLGLGPSYEQYF

v_call: TRBV5-6
d_call: .
clone_size: .
j_call: TRBJ1-6
cdr3_nt: TGTGCCAGCAGCTTGGGGGCACGAACCTATAATTCACCCCTCCACTTT
cdr3_aa: CASSLGARTYNSPLHF

v_call: TRBV5-1
d_call: TRBD1
clone_size: .
j_call: TRBJ2-7
cdr3_nt: TGCGCCAGCAGCTCCTTTTCGCTTCCACCGACAGGGACCTACGAGCAGTACTTC
cdr3_aa: CASSSFSLPPTGTYEQYF

v_call: TRBV2
d_call: .
clone_size: .
j_call: TRBJ2-3
cdr3_nt: TGTGCCAGCAGTGAGGGGCGGACTAGCACAGATACGCAGTATTTT
cdr3_aa: CASSEGRTSTDTQYF

v_call: TRBV27
d_call: .
clone_size: .
j_call: TRBJ2-5
cdr3_nt: TGTGCCAGCAGTTTAGAACAGGGTTGGAAGACCCAGTACTTC
cdr3_aa: CASSLEQGWKTQYF

v_call: TRBV19
d_call: .
clone_size: .
j_call: TRBJ2-7
cdr3_nt: TGTGCCAGTAGTACTCTGGACAGCCGCTACGAGCAGTACTTC
cdr3_aa: CASSTLDSRYEQYF

v_call: TRBV10-2
d_call: .
clone_size: .
j_call: TRBJ2-7
cdr3_nt: TGCGCCAGCAGTGAGTCCTACGAGCAGTACTTC
cdr3_aa: CASSESYEQYF

v_call: TRBV19
d_call: .
clone_size: .
j_call: TRBJ2-7
cdr3_nt: TGTGCCAGTAGTATAGGGGGCGGTCCCTACGAGCAGTACTTC
cdr3_aa: CASSIGGGPYEQYF

v_call: TRBV7-9
d_call: .
clone_size: .
j_call: TRBJ2-1
cdr3_nt: TGTGCCAGTTTACAGGGTAATGAGCAGTTCTTC
cdr3_aa: CASLQGNEQFF

v_call: TRBV10-3
d_call: TRBD1
clone_size: .
j_call: TRBJ1-2
cdr3_nt: TGTGCCATCAGCCCCCGGGACAGGGGCCGCCCTTACTATGGCTACACCTTC
cdr3_aa: CAISPRDRGRPYYGYTF

v_call: TRBV14
d_call: .
clone_size: .
j_call: TRBJ2-5
cdr3_nt: TGTGCTTCCAAGGCGGGGCCGGTAGAGACCCAGTACTTC
cdr3_aa: CASKAGPVETQYF

v_call: TRBV10-1
d_call: TRBD2
clone_size: .
j_call: TRBJ2-5
cdr3_nt: TGCGCCAGCAGTGAGTCCGGACTAGCGGGAGTTGAGACCCAGTACTTC
cdr3_aa: CASSESGLAGVETQYF

v_call: TRBV7-6
d_call: TRBD1
clone_size: once
j_call: TRBJ1-1
cdr3_nt: TGTGCCAGCAGCGTCGGACAGGGTCCGGGCACTGAAGCTTTCTTT
cdr3_aa: CASSVGQGPGTEAFF

v_call: TRBV5-4
d_call: .
clone_size: .
j_call: TRBJ1-1
cdr3_nt: TGTGCCAGCTCCGAGACGGTGAACACTGAAGCTTTCTTT
cdr3_aa: CASSETVNTEAFF

v_call: TRBV5-6
d_call: TRBD2
clone_size: .
j_call: TRBJ2-7
cdr3_nt: TGTGCCAGCAGACTAGGACTAGCGGAATCCTACGAGCAGTACTTC
cdr3_aa: CASRLGLAESYEQYF

v_call: TRBV27
d_call: .
clone_size: .
j_call: TRBJ2-3
cdr3_nt: TGTGCCAGCAGTTTACTTGCGGGCACGCAGTATTTT
cdr3_aa: CASSLLAGTQYF

v_call: TRBV9
d_call: TRBD1
clone_size: .
j_call: TRBJ2-2
cdr3_nt: TGTGCCAGCAGGACAGGGATGAACACCGGGGAGCTGTTTTTT
cdr3_aa: CASRTGMNTGELFF

v_call: TRBV10-1
d_call: .
clone_size: .
j_call: TRBJ2-5
cdr3_nt: TGCGCCAGCAGTGATCAGGACAGCCACCGGGAGACCCAGTACTTC
cdr3_aa: CASSDQDSHRETQYF

v_call: TRBV29-1
d_call: .
clone_size: once
j_call: TRBJ2-1
cdr3_nt: TGCAGCCCCCTTCTCGGCAATGAGCAGTTCTTC
cdr3_aa: CSPLLGNEQFF

v_call: TRBV7-2
d_call: TRBD2
clone_size: .
j_call: TRBJ2-5
cdr3_nt: TGTGCCAGCAGCTTATGGACTAGCAAGGGAGAGACCCAGTACTTC
cdr3_aa: CASSLWTSKGETQYF

v_call: TRBV5-5
d_call: TRBD2
clone_size: .
j_call: TRBJ2-7
cdr3_nt: TGTGCCAGCAGCCTCGGGACTACCCCCTACGAGCAGTACTTC
cdr3_aa: CASSLGTTPYEQYF

v_call: TRBV28
d_call: .
clone_size: .
j_call: TRBJ2-7
cdr3_nt: TGTGCCAGCATCGGTGGAATAGCGGTCGACGAGCAGTACTTC
cdr3_aa: CASIGGIAVDEQYF

v_call: TRBV5-8
d_call: .
clone_size: once
j_call: TRBJ2-7
cdr3_nt: TGTGCCAGCAGCTTGTATGACGAGCAGTACTTC
cdr3_aa: CASSLYDEQYF

v_call: TRBV27
d_call: .
clone_size: .
j_call: TRBJ2-7
cdr3_nt: TGTGCCAGTATGGGGGGTCCCTACGAGCAGTACTTC
cdr3_aa: CASMGGPYEQYF

v_call: TRBV13
d_call: TRBD2
clone_size: .
j_call: TRBJ2-1
cdr3_nt: TGTGCCAGCAGCTCGGGACTAGCCAATGAGCAGTTCTTC
cdr3_aa: CASSSGLANEQFF

v_call: TRBV7-3
d_call: .
clone_size: .
j_call: TRBJ1-2
cdr3_nt: TGTGCCAGCAGCTTGGGGGGTCGGGTAGACACCTTC
cdr3_aa: CASSLGGRVDTF

v_call: TRBV7-3
d_call: .
clone_size: .
j_call: TRBJ2-2
cdr3_nt: TGTGCCAGCAGCTTAAAACGCCCGGAGGTCGCCGGGGAGCTGTTTTTT
cdr3_aa: CASSLKRPEVAGELFF

v_call: TRBV4-1
d_call: .
clone_size: .
j_call: TRBJ1-5
cdr3_nt: TGCGCCAGCAGCCAAGATGTGGTCCAGCCCCAGCATTTT
cdr3_aa: CASSQDVVQPQHF

v_call: TRBV27
d_call: .
clone_size: .
j_call: TRBJ1-1
cdr3_nt: TGTGCCAGCAGTTTGTCGACAGAGGGGGACACTGAAGCTTTCTTT
cdr3_aa: CASSLSTEGDTEAFF

v_call: TRBV14
d_call: .
clone_size: .
j_call: TRBJ2-1
cdr3_nt: TGTGCCAGCAGCCGTCGCACAGGGAGCAATGAGCAGTTCTTC
cdr3_aa: CASSRRTGSNEQFF

v_call: TRBV25-1
d_call: TRBD1
clone_size: .
j_call: TRBJ2-2
cdr3_nt: TGTGCCAGCAGTGAGACAGGGCCCGGGGAGCTGTTTTTT
cdr3_aa: CASSETGPGELFF

v_call: TRBV13
d_call: TRBD1
clone_size: .
j_call: TRBJ2-1
cdr3_nt: TGTGCCAGCAGCTTAGGCCTATACGACAGGGAATCCCCCTACAATGAGCAGTTCTTC
cdr3_aa: CASSLGLYDRESPYNEQFF

v_call: TRBV4-1
d_call: .
clone_size: .
j_call: TRBJ1-1
cdr3_nt: TGCGCCAGCAGCCCCGCACAGGGTTTCACTGAAGCTTTCTTT
cdr3_aa: CASSPAQGFTEAFF

v_call: TRBV28
d_call: .
clone_size: .
j_call: TRBJ2-1
cdr3_nt: TGTGCCAGCAGTTTTGCGGGGAGCAATGAGCAGTTCTTC
cdr3_aa: CASSFAGSNEQFF

v_call: TRBV19
d_call: TRBD1
clone_size: .
j_call: TRBJ1-5
cdr3_nt: TGTGCCAGTGGGCCGCCACAGGGGTCTTACTTTCATCAGCCCCAGCATTTT
cdr3_aa: CASGPPQGSYFHQPQHF

v_call: TRBV5-8
d_call: TRBD1
clone_size: .
j_call: TRBJ2-5
cdr3_nt: TGTGCCAGCAGCTTGGAACCAGGGGGTGGCCTGCGGACCCAGTACTTC
cdr3_aa: CASSLEPGGGLRTQYF

v_call: TRBV27
d_call: .
clone_size: .
j_call: TRBJ2-1
cdr3_nt: TGTGCCAGCAGTTCCTCCAGCTCCTACAATGAGCAGTTCTTC
cdr3_aa: CASSSSSSYNEQFF

v_call: TRBV27
d_call: .
clone_size: .
j_call: TRBJ1-1
cdr3_nt: TGTGCCAGCAGTTTATCGGGAGCTATTGAAGCTTTCTTT
cdr3_aa: CASSLSGAIEAFF

v_call: TRBV7-8
d_call: TRBD2
clone_size: .
j_call: TRBJ2-2
cdr3_nt: TGTGCCAGCAGCCCCCAGCGGGAGAGGTCCGGGGAGCTGTTTTTT
cdr3_aa: CASSPQRERSGELFF

v_call: TRBV29-1
d_call: .
clone_size: .
j_call: TRBJ2-7
cdr3_nt: TGCAGCGTTGGCGGGGGACAGAACTACGAGCAGTACTTC
cdr3_aa: CSVGGGQNYEQYF

v_call: TRBV28
d_call: TRBD1
clone_size: .
j_call: TRBJ1-1
cdr3_nt: TGTGCCAGCAGTTCGTGGACAGGGTTCACTGAAGCTTTCTTT
cdr3_aa: CASSSWTGFTEAFF

v_call: TRBV4-1
d_call: .
clone_size: .
j_call: TRBJ2-1
cdr3_nt: TGCGCCAGCAGCCAAGACTCGAGCTCCTACAATGAGCAGTTCTTC
cdr3_aa: CASSQDSSSYNEQFF